A single sample is the source of the 15 T cell receptor beta chains below, sequenced in a study of cytomegalovirus exposure and HLA in healthy donors. Researchers ran the PCR with 60 Vbeta and 13 Jbeta primers. The table came from immunoSEQ multiplex PCR; TCRdb's copy has only in-frame clones and leaves some out. The repertoire consists of about 200,000 clones, with about four fifths occurring once and the leading ten covering 5.5% to 7.5%. Sequencing was done on a sample of PBMCs. These receptors all stem from a man aged 40-50 years in good health and CMV-seropositive.

The chain joins TRBV30 to TRBJ2-7, with 7 nucleotides matching TRBD2. This CDR3 is built from 15 residues. V was pared by 4 bases and J by 1 base, with 10 bases of the junction left unmatched. CDR1 GTSNPN and CDR2 SVGIG come from the germline V gene (reference sequence). DNA for the CDR3: TGTGCCTGGAATCGGATCGGGAGGTTGTCCTACGAGCAGTACTTC. Amino acids: CAWNRIGRLSYEQYF.

This rearrangement joins TRBV2 to TRBJ2-7, with D tentatively TRBD1 (6 bases). Germline values: CDR1 SNHLY, CDR2 FYNNEI. The length of the CDR3 is 15 residues. Trimming took 3 bases from V and 3 from J, leaving 15 bases between them. The CDR3 DNA reads TGTGCCAGCAGTGAGGGGCAGGGGCTGCGCTACGAGCAGTACTTC. This encodes CASSEGQGLRYEQYF.

The J gene is TRBJ1-4, the V gene TRBV4-1, with 7 bases aligning to TRBD1. Per the germline V gene, CDR1 is MGHRA and CDR2 is YSYEKL. CDR3 size: 13 residues. V lost 7 bases to trimming and J lost 3 bases; unmatched junction nucleotides: 2. CDR3 loop: CASNDRANEKLFF. The CDR3 DNA reads TGCGCCAGCAACGACAGGGCTAATGAAAAACTGTTTTTT.

The chain uses TRBV27 and TRBJ2-5; D uncertain. The germline CDR1 and CDR2 sequences are MNHEY and SMNVEV (reference sequence). This CDR3 has 13 residues. The V end was cut by 1 base, the J end by 1 base, with 4 bases between. The CDR3 sequence: CASSLWAQETQYF. The CDR3 DNA follows: TGTGCCAGCAGTTTATGGGCCCAAGAGACCCAGTACTTC.

This clone was counted only a few times. This chain joins TRBV6-6 and TRBJ2-1, with D maybe TRBD2 (6 bases). V lost 2 bases to trimming and J lost 5 bases, with 13 bases between them. The CDR3 sequence is 15 residues long. CDR1 and CDR2 (germline): MNHNY, SVGAGI (reference sequence). This CDR3 is CASSYPGREDNEQFF. The CDR3 DNA reads as TGTGCCAGCAGTTACCCAGGAAGGGAGGACAATGAGCAGTTCTTC.

The V call is TRBV15, the J call TRBJ2-5; possibly TRBD2 for D (5 bases). The DNA end is a closer match to TRBJ2-7, so the J assignment may be wrong. CDR1 LNHNV and CDR2 YYDKDF come from the germline V gene (reference sequence). The CDR3 consists of 16 residues. The CDR3 protein is CATSRDEGQRGYEQYF. DNA of the CDR3: TGTGCCACCAGCAGAGATGAGGGCCAACGAGGCTACGAGCAGTACTTC.

This sequence joins TRBV11-1 and TRBJ1-1, with TRBD1 matching over 8 bases. V shed 3 bases and J 4 bases; nucleotides not matched to a gene: 4. Looked up from germline, CDR1 is SGHAT and CDR2 is FQDESV (reference sequence). The CDR3 spans 14 residues. The DNA for the CDR3 is TGTGCCAGCAGCTTCCTTACAGGGGGCACTGAAGCTTTCTTT. Protein product: CASSFLTGGTEAFF.

This chain connects TRBV6-4 to TRBJ2-5; 7 bases match TRBD1. The germline CDR1 and CDR2 sequences are MRHNA and SNTAGT. The CDR3 is made up of 15 amino acids. The V segment lost 9 bases and the J segment 4 bases; nucleotides outside the gene matches: 14. CDR3 amino acids: CARTYPGGGRETQYF. DNA for the CDR3: TGTGCCAGGACCTACCCAGGGGGTGGGAGAGAGACCCAGTACTTC.

The CDR3 coding sequence is TGTGCCAGCAGCGCCACAGCTGGGGCCAACGTCCTGACTTTC. Protein sequence: CASSATAGANVLTF. The V and J genes are TRBV9 and TRBJ2-6; D not certain. CDR1 is SGDLS, CDR2 YYNGEE, per germline. CDR3 size: 14 residues. Trimming shortened V by 3 bases and J by 2 bases, and 6 bases separated the two germline ends.

The CDR3 region has the DNA TGCGCCAGCAGCCCCCAGGAAGCTAGCACAGATACGCAGTATTTT. Amino acid sequence: CASSPQEASTDTQYF. V gene TRBV5-1 combines with J gene TRBJ2-3; D is undetermined. The CDR3 contains 15 residues. Germline V gives CDR1 SGHRS, CDR2 YFSETQ. Trimming cost V 4 bases and J 0 bases, with 12 bases left between them.

The V call is TRBV27, the J call TRBJ1-5; D uncertain. This CDR3 contains 16 residues. Germline V gene lookup returns CDR1 MNHEY and CDR2 SMNVEV (reference sequence). V lost 6 bases, J lost 9 bases, and 24 bases lay in between. This CDR3 is CASSPRGRGGAGPQHF. The CDR3 bases are TGTGCCAGCAGCCCTAGAGGCCGGGGAGGCGCGGGGCCCCAGCATTTT.

In nucleotides, the CDR3 is TGTGCCAGCAGCGAAGGGACTAGACGCAATGAGCAGTTCTTC. Its protein is CASSEGTRRNEQFF. The chain recombines TRBV9 with TRBJ2-1, with 8 bases identical to TRBD2. CDR3 length: 14 amino acids. The V and J ends lost 3 bases and 6 bases, in that order; junction bases with no gene match: 5. CDR1 is SGDLS and CDR2 is YYNGEE in the germline V gene.

The chain has TRBV2 and TRBJ2-3, with a weak D call TRBD2 (7 bases). Germline V gene sequence: CDR1 SNHLY, CDR2 FYNNEI. The CDR3 has 17 residues. V was cut by 7 bases and J by 0 bases, with 20 bases left in between. CDR3 bases: TGTGCCAGCAACCCCCAGGGGAGGGCCTACAGCACAGATACGCAGTATTTT. The encoded protein is CASNPQGRAYSTDTQYF. Variable domain in full (rest from reference TRBV2 and TRBJ2-3): EPEVTQTPSHQVTQMGQEVILRCVPISNHLYFYWYRQILGQKVEFLVSFYNNEISEKSEIFDDQFSVERPDGSNFTLKIRSTKLEDSAMYFCASNPQGRAYSTDTQYFGPGTRLTVL.

In its sample, this clone was seen a few times. This chain uses TRBV19 with TRBJ2-7; D may be TRBD1 (7 bases). Germline CDR1 is LNHDA and CDR2 is SQIVND (reference sequence). Trimming left V 4 bases short and J 4 bases short, with 17 bases between. There are 15 residues in the CDR3. The CDR3 here is CASSSRQGLSYEQYF. CDR3 in DNA: TGTGCCAGTAGTAGCCGACAGGGACTTTCGTACGAGCAGTACTTC.

The chain couples TRBV5-6 to TRBJ2-3; TRBD1 might be the D (5 bases). Germline V gene lookup returns CDR1 SGHDT and CDR2 YYEEEE. There are 16 residues in the CDR3. Trimming cost V 1 base and J 3 bases, with 15 bases left between them. CDR3 sequence (DNA): TGTGCCAGCAGCTTGATCCCCTTGGGGCGGACAGATACGCAGTATTTT. Amino acids: CASSLIPLGRTDTQYF.